The clone carrying this T cell receptor (beta chain) was found a few times. Its antigen remains unidentified. The ends were cut back, 7 bases at V and 5 bases at J, with 21 bases in the middle. This CDR3 comprises 17 residues. Germline V CDR1 and CDR2: SGHAT, FQNNGV. Combining a sample-barcoded 5' primer with a J-beta primer mix, a second PCR ran for roughly 7 to 12 cycles. Sequencing of every sample gave 2.5 million or more CDR3-containing paired-end reads. TCRdb re-called the 5' RACE reads with MiXCR, one entry per CDR3 protein. Of about a million distinct CDR3 sequences listed, around 46% are singletons. About 10 milliliters was the volume of peripheral blood drawn from each donor. This sample was included in a study of blood T cells in healthy people across ages. Study-level information: Capturing about one barcoded beta molecule per two T cells was achieved by template switching.

General study results and limits: A greater number of naive CD4+ cells and higher diversity distinguished long-lived donors from aged donors.

This sequence joins TRBV11-2 and TRBJ2-6; weak D call: TRBD2 (5 bases). The TCR comes from a man younger than 40 in good health. Material: blood. The CDR3 protein is CASTLSGRRGWANVLTF. The CDR3, as DNA: TGTGCCAGCACCCTATCGGGCAGGAGAGGGTGGGCCAACGTCCTGACTTTC.